The rows below give T cell receptor beta chains drawn from one sample of a study of identical twins. From the 5' RACE reads, TCRdb called clonotypes with MiXCR, one entry per CDR3 protein. This sample carries under 450,000 distinct CDR3 sequences, about a fifth of them seen once, and the ten largest clones take approximately 12%. The sequencing sample was made of naive T cells sorted from blood. The receptor set was obtained from a man aged 45-65 years in good health. CDR3s include the opening cysteine and the closing phenylalanine or tryptophan. D genes are given only for firm matches. Expanded clones get a size class; other rows say once, few or many, or leave the size out.

d_call: TRBD1; v_call: TRBV6-5; clone_size: many; j_call: TRBJ2-2; cdr3_length: 15; cdr3_aa: CASSYLTGAGGELFF; cdr3_nt: TGTGCCAGCAGCTATCTGACAGGGGCGGGCGGGGAGCTGTTTTTT
d_call: NA; v_call: TRBV6-2/TRBV6-3; clone_size: NA; j_call: TRBJ1-5; cdr3_length: 14; cdr3_aa: CASSVVSSNQPQHF; cdr3_nt: TGTGCCAGCAGCGTCGTAAGTAGCAATCAGCCCCAGCATTTT
d_call: TRBD2; v_call: TRBV27; clone_size: many; j_call: TRBJ2-7; cdr3_length: 16; cdr3_aa: CASSPSGGNRPYEQYF; cdr3_nt: TGTGCCAGCAGCCCTAGCGGGGGGAATCGACCCTACGAGCAGTACTTC
d_call: NA; v_call: TRBV12-3/TRBV12-4; clone_size: NA; j_call: TRBJ2-7; cdr3_length: 12; cdr3_aa: CASSLPSNEQYF; cdr3_nt: TGTGCCAGCAGTTTACCTAGTAACGAGCAGTACTTC
d_call: NA; v_call: TRBV7-2; clone_size: NA; j_call: TRBJ2-7; cdr3_length: 17; cdr3_aa: CASSLGMRRGASYEQYF; cdr3_nt: TGTGCCAGCAGCTTAGGCATGAGGCGGGGTGCCTCCTACGAGCAGTACTTC
d_call: NA; v_call: TRBV5-5; clone_size: NA; j_call: TRBJ2-7; cdr3_length: 15; cdr3_aa: CASSLEVARGYEQYF; cdr3_nt: TGTGCCAGCAGCTTGGAGGTGGCACGCGGGTACGAGCAGTACTTC
d_call: NA; v_call: TRBV15; clone_size: few; j_call: TRBJ2-3; cdr3_length: 16; cdr3_aa: CATSRGGHGQTDTQYF; cdr3_nt: TGTGCCACCAGCAGAGGAGGTCACGGGCAGACAGATACGCAGTATTTT
d_call: NA; v_call: TRBV4-3; clone_size: NA; j_call: TRBJ2-2; cdr3_length: 17; cdr3_aa: CASSQGWAGPPTGELFF; cdr3_nt: TGCGCCAGCAGCCAAGGGTGGGCGGGACCCCCCACCGGGGAGCTGTTTTTT
d_call: NA; v_call: TRBV20-1; clone_size: many; j_call: TRBJ2-5; cdr3_length: 14; cdr3_aa: CSASIMGLQETQYF; cdr3_nt: TGCAGTGCTAGCATAATGGGCCTTCAAGAGACCCAGTACTTC
d_call: TRBD1; v_call: TRBV7-2; clone_size: NA; j_call: TRBJ2-7; cdr3_length: 14; cdr3_aa: CASSTGGYLYEQYF; cdr3_nt: TGTGCCAGCAGTACAGGGGGCTATCTCTACGAGCAGTACTTC
d_call: NA; v_call: TRBV6-1; clone_size: NA; j_call: TRBJ1-3; cdr3_length: 15; cdr3_aa: CASRGFKGSGNTIYF; cdr3_nt: TGTGCCAGCAGGGGGTTTAAAGGCTCTGGAAACACCATATATTTT
d_call: NA; v_call: TRBV20-1; clone_size: many; j_call: TRBJ2-2; cdr3_length: 12; cdr3_aa: CSALLLTGELFF; cdr3_nt: TGCAGTGCGCTTCTGCTGACCGGGGAGCTGTTTTTT
d_call: TRBD1; v_call: TRBV7-2; clone_size: few; j_call: TRBJ1-6; cdr3_length: 16; cdr3_aa: CASSDRRQGPYSPLHF; cdr3_nt: TGTGCCAGCAGCGATCGTCGACAGGGCCCTTATTCACCCCTCCACTTT
d_call: NA; v_call: TRBV6-2/TRBV6-3; clone_size: NA; j_call: TRBJ1-2; cdr3_length: 15; cdr3_aa: CASSYAGVSGYGYTF; cdr3_nt: TGTGCCAGCAGTTACGCGGGGGTCTCTGGATATGGCTACACCTTC
d_call: NA; v_call: TRBV9; clone_size: NA; j_call: TRBJ2-5; cdr3_length: 13; cdr3_aa: CASSGGVQETQYF; cdr3_nt: TGTGCCAGCAGCGGGGGAGTTCAAGAGACCCAGTACTTC
d_call: NA; v_call: TRBV12-3/TRBV12-4; clone_size: few; j_call: TRBJ1-5; cdr3_length: 13; cdr3_aa: CASSFASNQPQHF; cdr3_nt: TGTGCCAGCAGTTTTGCGAGCAATCAGCCCCAGCATTTT
d_call: NA; v_call: TRBV11-2; clone_size: many; j_call: TRBJ2-5; cdr3_length: 16; cdr3_aa: CASSLEPGDPMGTQYF; cdr3_nt: TGTGCCAGCAGCTTAGAACCTGGGGACCCTATGGGGACCCAGTACTTC
d_call: NA; v_call: TRBV30; clone_size: NA; j_call: TRBJ2-2; cdr3_length: 14; cdr3_aa: CVWSRPTNTGELFF; cdr3_nt: TGTGTCTGGAGTCGACCGACAAACACCGGGGAGCTGTTTTTT
d_call: TRBD2; v_call: TRBV5-1; clone_size: NA; j_call: TRBJ2-3; cdr3_length: 16; cdr3_aa: CASSLALAGSTDTQYF; cdr3_nt: TGTGCCAGCAGCTTAGCGCTAGCGGGGAGCACAGATACGCAGTATTTT
d_call: NA; v_call: TRBV6-1; clone_size: NA; j_call: TRBJ2-1; cdr3_length: 15; cdr3_aa: CASSVGRGGYNEQFF; cdr3_nt: TGTGCCAGCAGTGTCGGTAGGGGGGGATACAATGAGCAGTTCTTC
d_call: TRBD1; v_call: TRBV12-3/TRBV12-4; clone_size: many; j_call: TRBJ2-3; cdr3_length: 15; cdr3_aa: CASSLRDRGTDTQYF; cdr3_nt: TGTGCCAGCAGTTTGCGGGACAGGGGGACAGATACGCAGTATTTT
d_call: NA; v_call: TRBV10-2; clone_size: few; j_call: TRBJ2-1; cdr3_length: 12; cdr3_aa: CASSRVPNEQFF; cdr3_nt: TGCGCCAGCAGTCGTGTCCCCAATGAGCAGTTCTTC
d_call: TRBD1; v_call: TRBV5-1; clone_size: many; j_call: TRBJ2-7; cdr3_length: 15; cdr3_aa: CASRFDRDRGYEQYF; cdr3_nt: TGCGCCAGCAGGTTTGACCGGGACAGGGGCTACGAGCAGTACTTC
d_call: TRBD2; v_call: TRBV4-3; clone_size: many; j_call: TRBJ2-3; cdr3_length: 16; cdr3_aa: CASSQETGGGTDTQYF; cdr3_nt: TGCGCCAGCAGCCAAGAAACGGGGGGTGGAACAGATACGCAGTATTTT
d_call: TRBD1; v_call: TRBV28; clone_size: NA; j_call: TRBJ1-5; cdr3_length: 15; cdr3_aa: CASSSGQGGNQPQHF; cdr3_nt: TGTGCCAGCAGTTCGGGACAGGGAGGCAATCAGCCCCAGCATTTT
d_call: TRBD2; v_call: TRBV12-3/TRBV12-4; clone_size: NA; j_call: TRBJ2-1; cdr3_length: 15; cdr3_aa: CASSLGGLSYNEQFF; cdr3_nt: TGTGCCAGCAGTTTAGGGGGACTATCCTACAATGAGCAGTTCTTC
d_call: NA; v_call: TRBV2; clone_size: NA; j_call: TRBJ2-1; cdr3_length: 15; cdr3_aa: CASSVDSFGNNEQFF; cdr3_nt: TGTGCCAGCAGTGTGGACTCCTTCGGCAACAATGAGCAGTTCTTC
d_call: NA; v_call: TRBV4-1; clone_size: NA; j_call: TRBJ1-1; cdr3_length: 16; cdr3_aa: CASSRGQSSIGTEAFF; cdr3_nt: TGCGCCAGCAGCCGAGGACAGTCATCAATAGGCACTGAAGCTTTCTTT
d_call: NA; v_call: TRBV20-1; clone_size: few; j_call: TRBJ2-5; cdr3_length: 12; cdr3_aa: CSADTGPETQYF; cdr3_nt: TGCAGTGCGGATACAGGACCGGAGACCCAGTACTTC
d_call: NA; v_call: TRBV19; clone_size: NA; j_call: TRBJ2-5; cdr3_length: 14; cdr3_aa: CASSVGAPRETQYF; cdr3_nt: TGTGCCAGTAGCGTGGGGGCTCCAAGAGAGACCCAGTACTTC
d_call: TRBD1; v_call: TRBV25-1; clone_size: many; j_call: TRBJ1-1; cdr3_length: 16; cdr3_aa: CASSDEAGGADTEAFF; cdr3_nt: TGTGCCAGCAGTGATGAGGCAGGGGGCGCGGACACTGAAGCTTTCTTT
d_call: NA; v_call: TRBV11-2; clone_size: NA; j_call: TRBJ2-1; cdr3_length: 11; cdr3_aa: CASSSEGEQFF; cdr3_nt: TGTGCCAGCAGCTCCGAGGGTGAGCAGTTCTTC
d_call: TRBD2; v_call: TRBV9; clone_size: many; j_call: TRBJ2-3; cdr3_length: 16; cdr3_aa: CASSVGVSSGTDTQYF; cdr3_nt: TGTGCCAGCAGCGTAGGTGTGTCTAGCGGGACAGATACGCAGTATTTT
d_call: NA; v_call: TRBV6-5; clone_size: few; j_call: TRBJ2-3; cdr3_length: 15; cdr3_aa: CASSYVGRGTDTQYF; cdr3_nt: TGTGCCAGCAGTTATGTGGGGCGCGGGACAGATACGCAGTATTTT
d_call: TRBD2; v_call: TRBV15; clone_size: few; j_call: TRBJ2-7; cdr3_length: 17; cdr3_aa: CATSRGLAGDLGYEQYF; cdr3_nt: TGTGCCACCAGCAGAGGACTAGCGGGGGACCTAGGGTACGAGCAGTACTTC
d_call: TRBD1; v_call: TRBV4-1; clone_size: many; j_call: TRBJ2-7; cdr3_length: 16; cdr3_aa: CASSQDPGTGAYEQYF; cdr3_nt: TGCGCCAGCAGCCAAGATCCCGGGACAGGGGCCTACGAGCAGTACTTC
d_call: NA; v_call: TRBV20-1; clone_size: NA; j_call: TRBJ1-1; cdr3_length: 17; cdr3_aa: CSARDLGARFLNTEAFF; cdr3_nt: TGCAGTGCTAGAGATCTAGGCGCCCGTTTCCTTAACACTGAAGCTTTCTTT
d_call: NA; v_call: TRBV5-1; clone_size: NA; j_call: TRBJ2-1; cdr3_length: 19; cdr3_aa: CASSLGGPGERSSYNEQFF; cdr3_nt: TGCGCCAGCAGCTTGGGGGGGCCCGGTGAGCGGAGCTCCTACAATGAGCAGTTCTTC
d_call: NA; v_call: TRBV27; clone_size: NA; j_call: TRBJ1-5; cdr3_length: 14; cdr3_aa: CASSLWGANQPQHF; cdr3_nt: TGTGCCAGCAGTTTATGGGGGGCTAATCAGCCCCAGCATTTT
d_call: TRBD1; v_call: TRBV20-1; clone_size: few; j_call: TRBJ2-7; cdr3_length: 14; cdr3_aa: CSACLGTGYGEQYF; cdr3_nt: TGCAGTGCTTGTTTAGGGACAGGGTATGGCGAGCAGTACTTC
d_call: TRBD2; v_call: TRBV9; clone_size: NA; j_call: TRBJ2-1; cdr3_length: 16; cdr3_aa: CASSPLGGTSYNEQFF; cdr3_nt: TGTGCCAGCAGCCCCCTCGGGGGGACCTCCTACAATGAGCAGTTCTTC
d_call: NA; v_call: TRBV4-3; clone_size: NA; j_call: TRBJ2-7; cdr3_length: 15; cdr3_aa: CASSQDTQGSYEQYF; cdr3_nt: TGCGCCAGCAGCCAGGACACACAGGGTTCCTACGAGCAGTACTTC
d_call: TRBD1; v_call: TRBV6-1; clone_size: NA; j_call: TRBJ2-7; cdr3_length: 17; cdr3_aa: CASSGGTGSLLTYEQYF; cdr3_nt: TGTGCCAGCAGTGGCGGGACAGGTTCGTTGCTAACCTACGAGCAGTACTTC
d_call: NA; v_call: TRBV7-2; clone_size: many; j_call: TRBJ2-7; cdr3_length: 14; cdr3_aa: CASSLASSSYEQYF; cdr3_nt: TGTGCCAGCAGCTTGGCGAGTAGCTCCTACGAGCAGTACTTC
d_call: NA; v_call: TRBV7-6; clone_size: few; j_call: TRBJ1-1; cdr3_length: 15; cdr3_aa: CASSLAPQVNTEAFF; cdr3_nt: TGTGCCAGCAGCTTAGCGCCCCAGGTGAACACTGAAGCTTTCTTT
d_call: NA; v_call: TRBV27; clone_size: few; j_call: TRBJ1-1; cdr3_length: 13; cdr3_aa: CASGLDRGRAAFF; cdr3_nt: TGTGCCAGCGGCCTTGATCGAGGGAGGGCGGCTTTCTTT
d_call: NA; v_call: TRBV7-2; clone_size: many; j_call: TRBJ2-2; cdr3_length: 14; cdr3_aa: CASSLAGVTGELFF; cdr3_nt: TGTGCCAGCAGCTTAGCTGGCGTCACCGGGGAGCTGTTTTTT
d_call: TRBD1; v_call: TRBV12-3/TRBV12-4; clone_size: NA; j_call: TRBJ2-4; cdr3_length: 14; cdr3_aa: CASSWAGGENIQYF; cdr3_nt: TGTGCCAGCAGCTGGGCAGGGGGCGAAAACATTCAGTACTTC
d_call: NA; v_call: TRBV7-2; clone_size: many; j_call: TRBJ1-5; cdr3_length: 15; cdr3_aa: CASSLVRGNNQPQHF; cdr3_nt: TGTGCCAGCAGCTTAGTCCGAGGGAACAATCAGCCCCAGCATTTT
d_call: NA; v_call: TRBV20-1; clone_size: NA; j_call: TRBJ2-3; cdr3_length: 15; cdr3_aa: CSARDSSGGTDTQYF; cdr3_nt: TGCAGTGCTAGAGATAGTTCAGGAGGCACAGATACGCAGTATTTT
d_call: TRBD1; v_call: TRBV24-1; clone_size: many; j_call: TRBJ2-1; cdr3_length: 16; cdr3_aa: CATSDFRQGVVNEQFF; cdr3_nt: TGTGCCACCAGTGATTTTCGACAGGGAGTGGTCAATGAGCAGTTCTTC
d_call: NA; v_call: TRBV20-1; clone_size: many; j_call: TRBJ1-4; cdr3_length: 14; cdr3_aa: CSARDRRGGEKLFF; cdr3_nt: TGCAGTGCTAGAGATCGGAGAGGTGGTGAAAAACTGTTTTTT
d_call: NA; v_call: TRBV6-2/TRBV6-3; clone_size: many; j_call: TRBJ2-6; cdr3_length: 14; cdr3_aa: CASRSVSGANVLTF; cdr3_nt: TGTGCCAGCAGATCGGTATCTGGGGCCAACGTCCTGACTTTC
d_call: NA; v_call: TRBV6-2/TRBV6-3; clone_size: NA; j_call: TRBJ2-5; cdr3_length: 13; cdr3_aa: CASSSPLSETQYF; cdr3_nt: TGTGCCAGCAGTTCACCACTCAGCGAGACCCAGTACTTC
d_call: NA; v_call: TRBV5-1; clone_size: few; j_call: TRBJ2-3; cdr3_length: 14; cdr3_aa: CASSERSVTDTQYF; cdr3_nt: TGCGCCAGCAGCGAAAGGTCGGTCACAGATACGCAGTATTTT
d_call: NA; v_call: TRBV15; clone_size: few; j_call: TRBJ2-5; cdr3_length: 14; cdr3_aa: CATSRDGSKETQYF; cdr3_nt: TGTGCCACCAGCAGAGACGGCAGTAAAGAGACCCAGTACTTC
d_call: NA; v_call: TRBV12-3/TRBV12-4; clone_size: NA; j_call: TRBJ2-3; cdr3_length: 20; cdr3_aa: CASRPRNRALMTGRTDTQYF; cdr3_nt: TGTGCCAGCAGGCCCCGGAACAGGGCTCTGATGACCGGGAGAACAGATACGCAGTATTTT
d_call: NA; v_call: TRBV20-1; clone_size: few; j_call: TRBJ1-1; cdr3_length: 12; cdr3_aa: CSASHPHTEAFF; cdr3_nt: TGCAGTGCTAGTCACCCCCACACTGAAGCTTTCTTT
d_call: NA; v_call: TRBV7-8; clone_size: few; j_call: TRBJ2-3; cdr3_length: 16; cdr3_aa: CASSSSRAFSTDTQYF; cdr3_nt: TGTGCCAGCAGCTCTTCTCGAGCGTTCAGCACAGATACGCAGTATTTT
d_call: NA; v_call: TRBV5-1; clone_size: many; j_call: TRBJ2-7; cdr3_length: 17; cdr3_aa: CASSLSSRSGPLYEQYF; cdr3_nt: TGCGCCAGCAGCTTGAGTTCGAGATCGGGGCCTCTCTACGAGCAGTACTTC